The 27 T cell receptor beta chains listed next were all sequenced from one sample in a study of CD8+ T cells in alopecia areata. Treatment defined: oral pan-JAK inhibitor, 5-10 mg twice daily. TCR sequencing used cDNA made by reverse transcription of extracted RNA. This table comes from immunoSEQ multiplex PCR, and its TCRdb copy is limited to in-frame clones, with some not included. This table holds about 200,000 clones, 58% found once. The material was CD4+ T cells sorted from blood, obtained at week 24, from a patient treated with tofacitinib. The source of these receptors is a human donor with alopecia areata.

The chain links TRBV7-2 to TRBJ2-3; the D is unclear. CDR3 length: 14 residues. The V end lost 6 bases, the J end lost 2 bases, and 12 bases lay between the germline ends. The germline CDR1 and CDR2 sequences are SGHTA and FQGNSA. CDR3 residues: CASREGLLTDTQYF. The DNA for the CDR3 is TGTGCCAGCAGGGAAGGGCTTCTCACAGATACGCAGTATTTT.

DNA of the CDR3: TGTGCCTGGAGTGAGGCCTACGAGCAGTACTTC. This gives the protein CAWSEAYEQYF. J is TRBJ2-7 and V is TRBV30; D unclear. The germline CDR1 and CDR2 sequences are GTSNPN and SVGIG (reference sequence). The CDR3 has 11 residues. The V end was cut by 1 base, the J end by 2 bases, with 3 bases between.

This clone was recorded at least ten times. The J gene is TRBJ2-5, the V gene TRBV5-6; possibly TRBD1 or TRBD2 for D (6 bases each). This CDR3 is 14 amino acids long. Germline-derived CDR1 and CDR2 are SGHDT and YYEEEE. V lost 0 bases, J lost 9 bases, and 15 bases lay in between. The CDR3 spells CASSLVGQGRPQYF. CDR3 DNA sequence: TGTGCCAGCAGCTTGGTCGGCCAGGGGAGGCCCCAGTACTTC. The complete variable domain, with remaining parts taken from reference TRBV5-6 and TRBJ2-5, reads DAGVTQSPTHLIKTRGQQVTLRCSPKSGHDTVSWYQQALGQGPQFIFQYYEEEERQRGNFPDRFSGHQFPNYSSELNVNALLLGDSALYLCASSLVGQGRPQYFGPGTRLLVL.

V gene TRBV4-2 combines with J gene TRBJ2-3, with 12 bases lining up with TRBD2. From germline, CDR1 is LGHNA and CDR2 YNFKEQ. The CDR3 loop spans 19 amino acids. J gave up 2 bases and V 4 bases, and 13 bases lay outside the gene matches. In nucleotides, the CDR3 is TGTGCCAGCAGCCTAAGAGTCGCTAGCGGGGGGGTACACACAGATACGCAGTATTTT. It is translated as CASSLRVASGGVHTDTQYF.

In this sample, this clone is medium-sized (0.01 to 0.1%). The J gene is TRBJ2-1, the V gene TRBV23-1; TRBD1 matches at 7 bases. TRBV23-1 is recorded as an ORF, its role being uncertain. Trimming at V came to 6 bases and at J to 5 bases, leaving 16 bases not matched to a gene. This CDR3 is 17 amino acids long. As DNA, the CDR3 is TGCGCCAGCAGCCTCCCCCCCGGGACAGCGCTAAACAATGAGCAGTTCTTC. It codes for CASSLPPGTALNNEQFF.

This chain links TRBV2 with TRBJ2-3, with D possibly TRBD1 on 7 matching bases. The V gene lost 9 bases and the J gene lost 1 base, with 14 bases spanning the gap. Germline CDR1 reads SNHLY; CDR2 reads FYNNEI. The CDR3 sequence is 14 residues long. As DNA, the CDR3 is TGTGCCAGTCGGCAGGGGGGTGGCACAGATACGCAGTATTTT. It codes for CASRQGGGTDTQYF.

This chain links TRBV13 with TRBJ2-1; no clear D gene. The CDR3 length is 12 residues. CDR1 and CDR2 from the germline V gene are PRHDT and FYEKMQ (reference sequence). V lost 4 bases, J lost 10 bases, and 11 bases lay in between. CDR3 amino acids: CASSSTIPEQFF. For the CDR3, the DNA is TGTGCCAGCAGCTCCACAATACCCGAGCAGTTCTTC. Combining the CDR3 with reference TRBV13 and TRBJ2-1 gives the whole variable domain AAGVIQSPRHLIKEKRETATLKCYPIPRHDTVYWYQQGPGQDPQFLISFYEKMQSDKGSIPDRFSAQQFSDYHSELNMSSLELGDSALYFCASSSTIPEQFFGPGTRLTVL.

V gene TRBV19 combines with J gene TRBJ2-2; D is possibly TRBD1 (6 bases). The CDR3 extends over 15 amino acids. From germline, CDR1 is LNHDA and CDR2 SQIVND (reference sequence). V gave up 2 bases and J gave up 4 bases, with 11 bases separating them. The CDR3, as DNA: TGTGCCAGTAGTATATCCGGGACACGCACCGGGGAGCTGTTTTTT. Its translation: CASSISGTRTGELFF.

The sample holds a few counts of this clone. The same CDR3 can be traced to other DNA sequences in this sample. This chain connects TRBV5-1 to TRBJ2-3; D uncertain. This CDR3 is built from 14 residues. V dropped 0 bases and J dropped 0 bases, with 5 bases sitting between them. Germline V gene data show CDR1 as SGHRS and CDR2 as YFSETQ. The chain's CDR3 is CASSLAHSTDTQYF. Written as DNA, the CDR3 is TGCGCCAGCAGCTTGGCCCACAGCACAGATACGCAGTATTTT.

The rearrangement joins TRBV2 to TRBJ1-4; tentative D call: TRBD1 (5 bases). Germline lookup yields CDR1 SNHLY and CDR2 FYNNEI. V lost 8 bases and J 12 bases, leaving 16 bases between the germline ends. This CDR3 contains 12 residues. CDR3 residues: CASGRGGIELFF. The CDR3 bases are TGTGCCAGCGGTCGGGGCGGAATCGAACTGTTTTTT.

The rearrangement uses TRBV4-1 and TRBJ2-7, with D possibly matching TRBD1 (5 bases). CDR1 is MGHRA and CDR2 is YSYEKL in the germline V gene. V was pared by 2 bases and J by 5 bases, with 13 bases between. This CDR3 region has 14 residues. The chain's CDR3 is CASSQSPGKHEQYF. In DNA form, the CDR3 reads TGCGCCAGCAGCCAATCACCAGGGAAGCACGAGCAGTACTTC.

This clone was counted a few times. The DNA of the CDR3 is TGTGCCAGCAGCCCCCACTACGAGCAGTACTTC. It codes for CASSPHYEQYF. J is TRBJ2-7 and V is TRBV7-2; D is unclear. V was pared by 5 bases and J by 3 bases, with 5 bases between. From germline, CDR1 is SGHTA and CDR2 FQGNSA. The CDR3 spans 11 residues.

The chain recombines TRBV5-1 with TRBJ2-7, with D possibly being TRBD2 (6 bases). V lost 2 bases and J lost 1, with 10 bases in between. Germline values: CDR1 SGHRS, CDR2 YFSETQ. The CDR3 has 14 amino acids. CDR3 sequence: CASSFPGVSYEQYF. The CDR3 DNA is TGCGCCAGCAGCTTCCCGGGAGTATCCTACGAGCAGTACTTC.

This chain links TRBV20-1 with TRBJ2-5; D call uncertain. CDR3 length: 11 residues. Per germline, CDR1 DFQATT and CDR2 SNEGSKA (reference sequence). Trimming took off 6 bases at V and 5 bases at J, with 10 bases between the two ends. CDR3 coding DNA: TGCAGTGCGCCGATGGGGGAGACCCAGTACTTC. Translated: CSAPMGETQYF.

This rearrangement joins TRBV28 to TRBJ2-7, with 7 bases fitting TRBD1. The ends lost 4 bases at V and 3 bases at J; junction bases unmatched: 6. Germline V gene data show CDR1 as MDHEN and CDR2 as SYDVKM. The CDR3 extends over 14 amino acids. CDR3 amino acids: CASSWTGQGYEQYF. The CDR3 DNA sequence: TGTGCCAGCAGTTGGACAGGCCAAGGCTACGAGCAGTACTTC.

This chain uses TRBV9 with TRBJ1-3; 9 nucleotides line up with TRBD1. The trim removed 3 bases at V and 2 bases at J, leaving 3 bases unmatched. The CDR3 is 15 residues long. CDR1 is SGDLS and CDR2 is YYNGEE in the germline V gene. CDR3 nucleotides: TGTGCCAGCAGCGAAGGACAGGGGACTGGAAACACCATATATTTT. Its protein product is CASSEGQGTGNTIYF.

The rearrangement links TRBV5-1 to TRBJ2-3; no firm D call. V lost 0 bases and J 4 bases, leaving 9 bases between the germline ends. In germline, CDR1 is SGHRS, CDR2 YFSETQ. The CDR3 length is 14 residues. CDR3 amino acids: CASSLVVGSDTQYF. In DNA, the CDR3 is TGCGCCAGCAGCTTGGTGGTTGGGTCAGATACGCAGTATTTT.

This clone has more than one count but fewer than ten. V gene TRBV30 combines with J gene TRBJ1-5; no clear D. Germline assignment: CDR1 GTSNPN and CDR2 SVGIG (reference sequence). Trimming left V 2 bases short and J 0 bases short, with 5 bases between. The CDR3 totals 13 residues. CDR3 sequence (DNA): TGTGCCTGGAGTTCAAATAGCAATCAGCCCCAGCATTTT. The encoded protein is CAWSSNSNQPQHF.

A few counts support this clone. DNA for the CDR3: TGTGCCAGCAGCTCCTCCGGGACTAGTTTCGATACGCAGTATTTT. Encoded protein: CASSSSGTSFDTQYF. This chain joins TRBV7-7 and TRBJ2-3, with TRBD2 identical over 8 bases. This CDR3 contains 15 residues. The germline V gene encodes CDR1 SSHAT and CDR2 FNYEAQ (reference sequence). V lost 4 bases, J lost 6 bases, and 9 bases stayed unmatched.

The chain carries TRBV11-1 and TRBJ2-5; D is possibly TRBD2 (6 bases). This CDR3 spans 16 amino acids. Germline CDR1 and CDR2: SGHAT and FQDESV (reference sequence). Trimming shortened V by 4 bases and J by 2 bases, and 17 bases separated the two germline ends. As DNA, the CDR3 is TGTGCCAGCAGCTCGAAGATGGGACTGACACAAGAGACCCAGTACTTC. This encodes CASSSKMGLTQETQYF.

There are a few counts of this clone. The genes are TRBV6-6 and TRBJ2-6; D unresolved. The germline V gene has CDR1 MNHNY and CDR2 SVGAGI (reference sequence). The CDR3 contains 15 residues. V lost 6 bases and J 5 bases, leaving 14 bases between the germline ends. This chain's CDR3 is CASSDGPVRANVLTF. As DNA, the CDR3 is TGTGCCAGCAGCGACGGTCCTGTTAGGGCCAACGTCCTGACTTTC.

The CDR3 loop is CASLQGPDPQETQYF. Written as DNA, the CDR3 is TGTGCCAGCCTACAGGGTCCTGATCCACAAGAGACCCAGTACTTC. V and J are TRBV2 and TRBJ2-5, with D possibly TRBD1 on 6 matching bases. The V end was cut by 8 bases, the J end by 2 bases, with 18 bases between. This CDR3 has 15 amino acids. Germline loops: CDR1 SNHLY, CDR2 FYNNEI.

This chain joins TRBV25-1 and TRBJ1-2, with 7 bases lining up with TRBD1. The CDR3 extends over 13 amino acids. V was pared by 1 base and J by 8 bases, with 4 bases of the junction left unmatched. Germline V gene data show CDR1 as MGHDK and CDR2 as SYGVNS. The CDR3 region has the DNA TGTGCCAGCAGTGAATTGGGGACAGCCGGCTACACCTTC. Protein: CASSELGTAGYTF.

The chain combines TRBV6-5 with TRBJ1-4; 8 nucleotides line up with TRBD1. The V gene end was trimmed by 6 bases and the J gene end by 7 bases; junction bases not matched to a gene: 10. This CDR3 region has 15 residues. The germline V gene has CDR1 MNHEY and CDR2 SVGAGI. The CDR3, as DNA: TGTGCCAGCAGGAACGACAGGGGAAGTGGTGAAAAACTGTTTTTT. Protein product: CASRNDRGSGEKLFF.

The CDR3 region is CASSSGMSEQYF. In DNA, the CDR3 is TGTGCCAGCAGTTCAGGAATGTCCGAGCAGTACTTC. The chain recombines TRBV2 with TRBJ2-7; D gene uncertain. The CDR3 length is 12 residues. Germline V gene data show CDR1 as SNHLY and CDR2 as FYNNEI. V was shortened by 5 bases and J by 6 bases, with 11 bases between the two germline ends. The whole variable domain, remainder taken from reference TRBV2 and TRBJ2-7, is EPEVTQTPSHQVTQMGQEVILRCVPISNHLYFYWYRQILGQKVEFLVSFYNNEISEKSEIFDDQFSVERPDGSNFTLKIRSTKLEDSAMYFCASSSGMSEQYFGPGTRLTVT.

The chain carries TRBV29-1 and TRBJ2-7; TRBD1 aligns across 12 bases. The V gene end was trimmed by 3 bases and the J gene end by 4 bases; junction bases not matched to a gene: 4. This CDR3 contains 14 residues. Germline assignment: CDR1 SQVTM and CDR2 ANQGSEA. The chain's CDR3 is CSVDGTGGKYEQYF. CDR3 nucleotides: TGCAGCGTTGATGGGACAGGGGGCAAGTACGAGCAGTACTTC.

CDR3 sequence reads: CSVRGQGELFF. The CDR3 region has the DNA TGCAGCGTCCGGGGCCAGGGCGAGCTGTTTTTT. This chain joins TRBV29-1 and TRBJ2-2; D might be TRBD1 or TRBD2, each matching 5 bases. This CDR3 is built from 11 residues. Germline CDR1 SQVTM, CDR2 ANQGSEA. V lost 6 bases and J lost 11, with 13 bases in between.